These 2 T cell receptor beta chains share one sample of origin, sequenced in a study of CXCR3-negative and CXCR3-positive naive CD8 T cells. The authors made the TRB cDNA libraries by 5' RACE using UMI labels. TCRdb re-called the 5' RACE reads and shows each CDR3 protein once, DNA omitted. The sample includes fewer than 60,000 distinct CDR3 sequences. The sequenced material came from naive CXCR3- CD8+ T cells from blood. Subset in this sample: CD45RO-CCR7+CD27+CD95- naive CD8+ T cells lacking CXCR3 (TNR3-). The receptors originated from a human donor in good health. Some clones in this sample may be carry-over from other donors' samples.

This chain connects TRBV10-2 to TRBJ2-5. In germline, CDR1 is WSHSY, CDR2 SAAADI. CDR3 length: 13 residues. This chain's CDR3 is CASNLTGQETQYF.

The V gene is TRBV29-1, the J gene TRBJ2-2; absent DNA, TCRdb's TRBD2 call cannot be checked. Germline CDR1 is SQVTM and CDR2 is ANQGSEA. The CDR3 contains 17 residues. The CDR3 is CSAGFRAPVGYTGELFF.